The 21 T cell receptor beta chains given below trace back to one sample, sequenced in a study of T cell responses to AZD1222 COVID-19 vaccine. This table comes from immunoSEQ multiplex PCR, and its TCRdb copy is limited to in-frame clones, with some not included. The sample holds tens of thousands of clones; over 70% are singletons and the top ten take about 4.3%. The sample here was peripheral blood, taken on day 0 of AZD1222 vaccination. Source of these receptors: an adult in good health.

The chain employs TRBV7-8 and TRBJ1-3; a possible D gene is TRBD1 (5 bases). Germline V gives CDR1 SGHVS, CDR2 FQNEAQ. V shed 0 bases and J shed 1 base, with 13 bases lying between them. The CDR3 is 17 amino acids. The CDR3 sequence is CASSLASGGSSGNTIYF. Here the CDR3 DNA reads TGTGCCAGCAGCTTAGCATCGGGGGGTTCTTCTGGAAACACCATATATTTT.

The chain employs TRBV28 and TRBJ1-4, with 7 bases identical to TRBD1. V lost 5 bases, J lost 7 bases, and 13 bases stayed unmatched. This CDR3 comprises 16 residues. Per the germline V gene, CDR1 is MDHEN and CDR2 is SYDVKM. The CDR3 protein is CASSPGPKGAREKLFF. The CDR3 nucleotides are TGTGCCAGCAGTCCCGGGCCCAAGGGGGCGCGTGAAAAACTGTTTTTT.

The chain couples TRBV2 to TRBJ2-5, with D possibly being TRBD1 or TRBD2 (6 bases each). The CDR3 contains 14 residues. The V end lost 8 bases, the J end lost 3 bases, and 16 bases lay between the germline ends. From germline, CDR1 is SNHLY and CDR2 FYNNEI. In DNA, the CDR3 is TGTGCCAGCGGGGGCGCGGGGCTCGAAGAGACCCAGTACTTC. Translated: CASGGAGLEETQYF.

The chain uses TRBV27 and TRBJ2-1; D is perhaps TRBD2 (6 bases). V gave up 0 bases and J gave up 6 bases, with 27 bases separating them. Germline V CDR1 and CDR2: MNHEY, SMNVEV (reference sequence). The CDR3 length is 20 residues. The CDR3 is CASSLSIMGRLRGLSNEQFF. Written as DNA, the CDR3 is TGTGCCAGCAGTTTATCGATAATGGGGCGGTTGCGGGGATTATCCAATGAGCAGTTCTTC.

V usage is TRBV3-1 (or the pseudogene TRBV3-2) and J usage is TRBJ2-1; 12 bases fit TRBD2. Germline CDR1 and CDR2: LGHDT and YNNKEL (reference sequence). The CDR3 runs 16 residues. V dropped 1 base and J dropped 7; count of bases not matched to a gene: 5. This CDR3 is CASSQVSSGGGNEQFF. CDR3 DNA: TGTGCCAGCAGCCAAGTCTCTAGCGGGGGGGGAAATGAGCAGTTCTTC.

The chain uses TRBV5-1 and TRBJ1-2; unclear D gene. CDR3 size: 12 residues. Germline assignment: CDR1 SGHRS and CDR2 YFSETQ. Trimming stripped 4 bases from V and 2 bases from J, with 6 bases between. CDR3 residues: CASSLDNYGYTF. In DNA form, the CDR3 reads TGCGCCAGCAGCCTGGACAACTATGGCTACACCTTC.

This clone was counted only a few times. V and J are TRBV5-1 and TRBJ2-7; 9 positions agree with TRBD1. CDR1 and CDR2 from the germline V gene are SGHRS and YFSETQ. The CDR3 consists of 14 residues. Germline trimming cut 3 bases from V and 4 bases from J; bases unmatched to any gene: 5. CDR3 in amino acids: CASSSGTGTYEQYF. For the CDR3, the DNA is TGCGCCAGCAGCTCCGGGACAGGGACGTACGAGCAGTACTTC. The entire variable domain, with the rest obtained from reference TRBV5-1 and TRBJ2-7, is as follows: KAGVTQTPRYLIKTRGQQVTLSCSPISGHRSVSWYQQTPGQGLQFLFEYFSETQRNKGNFPGRFSGRQFSNSRSEMNVSTLELGDSALYLCASSSGTGTYEQYFGPGTRLTVT.

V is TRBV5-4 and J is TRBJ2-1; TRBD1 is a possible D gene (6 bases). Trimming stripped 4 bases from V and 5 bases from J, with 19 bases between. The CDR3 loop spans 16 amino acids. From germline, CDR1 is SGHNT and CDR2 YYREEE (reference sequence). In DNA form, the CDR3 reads TGTGCCAGCAGCCCCCCGAGGGTGGGGGCGGACAATGAGCAGTTCTTC. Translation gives CASSPPRVGADNEQFF.

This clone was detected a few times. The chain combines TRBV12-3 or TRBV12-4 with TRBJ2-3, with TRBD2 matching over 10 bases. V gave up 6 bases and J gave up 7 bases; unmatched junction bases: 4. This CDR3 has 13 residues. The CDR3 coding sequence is TGTGCCAGCAGCCTAGCGGGGGCCCATACGCAGTATTTT. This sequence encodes CASSLAGAHTQYF.

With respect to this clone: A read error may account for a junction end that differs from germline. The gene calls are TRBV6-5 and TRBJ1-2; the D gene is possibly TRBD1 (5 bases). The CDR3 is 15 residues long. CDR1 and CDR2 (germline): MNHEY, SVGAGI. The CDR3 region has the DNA TGTGGCAGCTCCTTGGGGCCTAGCGGAGACTATGGCTACACCTTC. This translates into CGSSLGPSGDYGYTF.

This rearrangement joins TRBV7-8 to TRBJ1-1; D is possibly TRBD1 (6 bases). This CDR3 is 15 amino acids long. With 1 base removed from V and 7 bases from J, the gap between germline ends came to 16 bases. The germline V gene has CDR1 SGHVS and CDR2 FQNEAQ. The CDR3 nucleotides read TGTGCCAGCAGCTTAGTGGGGGGCTACTACGTTGAAGCTTTCTTT. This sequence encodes CASSLVGGYYVEAFF.

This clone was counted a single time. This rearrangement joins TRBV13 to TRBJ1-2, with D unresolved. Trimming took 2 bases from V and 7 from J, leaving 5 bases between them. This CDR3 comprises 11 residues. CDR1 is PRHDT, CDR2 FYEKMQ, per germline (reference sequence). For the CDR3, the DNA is TGTGCCAGCAGCTTACACGGTGGCTACACCTTC. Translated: CASSLHGGYTF.

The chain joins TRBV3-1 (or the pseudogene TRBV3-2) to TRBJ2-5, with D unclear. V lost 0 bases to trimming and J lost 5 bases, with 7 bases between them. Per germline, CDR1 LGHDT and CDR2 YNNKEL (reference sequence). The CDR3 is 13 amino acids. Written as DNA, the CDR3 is TGTGCCAGCAGCCAAGATAAAAGGGAGACCCAGTACTTC. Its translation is CASSQDKRETQYF.

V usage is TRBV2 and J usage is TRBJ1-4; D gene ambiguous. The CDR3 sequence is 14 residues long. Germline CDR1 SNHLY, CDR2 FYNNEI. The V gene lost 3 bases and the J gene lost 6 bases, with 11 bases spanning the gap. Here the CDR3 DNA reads TGTGCCAGCAGTGATGTCGGCGGGGATGAAAAACTGTTTTTT. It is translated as CASSDVGGDEKLFF.

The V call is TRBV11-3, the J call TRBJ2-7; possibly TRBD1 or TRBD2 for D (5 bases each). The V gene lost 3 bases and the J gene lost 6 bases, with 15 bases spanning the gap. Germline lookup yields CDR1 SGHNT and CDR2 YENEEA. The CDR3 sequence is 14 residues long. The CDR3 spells CASSFRRDGGEQYF. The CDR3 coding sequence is TGTGCCAGCAGCTTTCGCAGGGATGGAGGCGAGCAGTACTTC.

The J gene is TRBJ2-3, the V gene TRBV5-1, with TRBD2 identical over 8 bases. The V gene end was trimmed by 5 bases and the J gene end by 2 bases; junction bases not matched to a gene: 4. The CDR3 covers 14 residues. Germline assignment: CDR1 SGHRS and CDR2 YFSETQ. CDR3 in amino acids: CASSNSGATDTQYF. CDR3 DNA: TGCGCCAGCAGTAATAGCGGGGCCACAGATACGCAGTATTTT.

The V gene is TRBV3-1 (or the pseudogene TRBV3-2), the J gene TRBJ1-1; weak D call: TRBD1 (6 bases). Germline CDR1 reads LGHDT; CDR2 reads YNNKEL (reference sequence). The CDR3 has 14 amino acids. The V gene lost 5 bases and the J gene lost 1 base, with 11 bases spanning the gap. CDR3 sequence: CASSLQGRNTEAFF. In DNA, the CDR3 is TGTGCCAGCAGCTTACAGGGACGGAACACTGAAGCTTTCTTT.

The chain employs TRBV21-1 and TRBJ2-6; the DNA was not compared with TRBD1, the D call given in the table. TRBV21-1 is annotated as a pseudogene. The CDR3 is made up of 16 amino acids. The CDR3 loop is CASSFQGYSGANVLTF. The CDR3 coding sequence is TGTGCCAGCAGCTTTCAGGGTTACTCTGGGGCCAACGTCCTGACTTTC.

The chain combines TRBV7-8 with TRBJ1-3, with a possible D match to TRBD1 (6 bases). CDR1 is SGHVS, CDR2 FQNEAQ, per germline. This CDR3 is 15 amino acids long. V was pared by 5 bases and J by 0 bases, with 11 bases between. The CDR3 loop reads CASSPRGLSGNTIYF. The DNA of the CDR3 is TGTGCCAGCAGCCCCAGGGGTCTCTCTGGAAACACCATATATTTT.

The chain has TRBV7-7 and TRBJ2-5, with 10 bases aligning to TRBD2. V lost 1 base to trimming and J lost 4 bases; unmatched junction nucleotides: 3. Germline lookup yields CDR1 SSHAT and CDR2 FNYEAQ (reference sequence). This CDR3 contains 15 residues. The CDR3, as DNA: TGTGCCAGCAGCTTAGAGCGGGGGGGCATAGAGACCCAGTACTTC. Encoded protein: CASSLERGGIETQYF.

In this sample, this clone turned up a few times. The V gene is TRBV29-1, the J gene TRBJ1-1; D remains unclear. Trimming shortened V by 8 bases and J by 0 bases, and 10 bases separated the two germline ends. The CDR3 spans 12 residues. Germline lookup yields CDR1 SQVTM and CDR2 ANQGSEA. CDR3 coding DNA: TGCAGCCCTCCCGACCTGAACACTGAAGCTTTCTTT. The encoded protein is CSPPDLNTEAFF.